These T cell receptor beta chains were read from a single sample in a study of chemoradiotherapy in HPV16-positive cancers. TCRdb keeps only in-frame clones here, not all; method: immunoSEQ multiplex PCR. The sample shows approximately 23,000 clones, around 75% of them seen only once. Sample collection was performed from a patient who underwent chemoradiotherapy. These receptors originate from a human donor with HPV-associated anogenital cancer. Each CDR3 is given with its conserved first and last residue. Each record gives: CDR3 length, V gene, CDR3 protein.

length: 12; V: TRBV28; CDR3: CAISTGLNEQYF
length: 13; V: TRBV16; CDR3: CASSRLTQQPQHF
length: 16; V: TRBV11-2; CDR3: CASSSLLAGLQETQYF
length: 15; V: TRBV19; CDR3: CASSIGGSVNTEAFF
length: 19; V: TRBV28; CDR3: CASSYSGIAPSSYNSPLHF
length: 16; V: TRBV18; CDR3: CASSPSGQMVSDTQYF
length: 14; V: TRBV18; CDR3: CASSRDSSNQPQHF
length: 14; V: TRBV29-1; CDR3: CSVEVGGAPGEQFF
length: 15; V: TRBV4-3; CDR3: CASSQDFGFNQPQHF
length: 14; V: TRBV18; CDR3: CASSPGGGDTEAFF
length: 14; V: TRBV10-3; CDR3: CAINRDTSSYEQYF
length: 14; V: TRBV19; CDR3: CATRRSQNTGELFF
length: 15; V: TRBV11-3; CDR3: CASSFATGSYNEQFF
length: 13; V: TRBV6-1; CDR3: CASNEPNTGELFF
length: 14; V: TRBV19; CDR3: CASSISTGSYEQYF
length: 15; V: TRBV28; CDR3: CASSLGGGRMGEQYF
length: 16; V: TRBV18; CDR3: CASSLRLAGPYNEQFF